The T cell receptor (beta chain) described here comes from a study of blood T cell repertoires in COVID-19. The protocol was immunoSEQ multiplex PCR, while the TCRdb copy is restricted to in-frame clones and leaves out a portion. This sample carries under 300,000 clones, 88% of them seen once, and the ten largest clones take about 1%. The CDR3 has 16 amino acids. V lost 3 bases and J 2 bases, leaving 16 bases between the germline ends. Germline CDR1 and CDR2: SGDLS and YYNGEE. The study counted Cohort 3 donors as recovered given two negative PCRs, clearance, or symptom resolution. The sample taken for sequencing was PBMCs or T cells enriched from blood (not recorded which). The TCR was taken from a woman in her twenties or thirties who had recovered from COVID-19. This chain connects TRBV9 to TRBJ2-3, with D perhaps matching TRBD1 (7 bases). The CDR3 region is CASSAAGGPPTDTQYF. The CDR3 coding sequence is TGTGCCAGCAGCGCCGCAGGGGGGCCTCCCACAGATACGCAGTATTTT.